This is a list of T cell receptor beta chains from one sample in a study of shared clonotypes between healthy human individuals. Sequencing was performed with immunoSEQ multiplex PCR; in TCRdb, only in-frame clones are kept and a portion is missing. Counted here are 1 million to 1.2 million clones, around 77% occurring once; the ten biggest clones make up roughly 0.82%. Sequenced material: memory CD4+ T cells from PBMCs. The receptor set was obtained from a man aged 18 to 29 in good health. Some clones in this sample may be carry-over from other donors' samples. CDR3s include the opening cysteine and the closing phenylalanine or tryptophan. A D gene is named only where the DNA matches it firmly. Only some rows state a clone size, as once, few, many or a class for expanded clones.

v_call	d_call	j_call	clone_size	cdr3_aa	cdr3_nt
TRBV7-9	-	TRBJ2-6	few	CASSVRQAWAGANVLTF	TGTGCCAGCAGCGTCCGTCAGGCATGGGCTGGGGCCAACGTCCTGACTTTC
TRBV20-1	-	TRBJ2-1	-	CSARGGSEQFF	TGCAGTGCTAGAGGGGGGAGTGAGCAGTTCTTC
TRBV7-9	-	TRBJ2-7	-	CASSSRAGSHEQYF	TGTGCCAGCAGCTCACGGGCAGGAAGCCACGAGCAGTACTTC
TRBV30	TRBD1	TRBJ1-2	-	CAWSVLRDSQKWGYTF	TGTGCCTGGAGTGTATTGAGGGACAGCCAGAAATGGGGCTACACCTTC
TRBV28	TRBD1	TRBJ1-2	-	CASSPQGANYGYTF	TGTGCCAGCAGTCCACAGGGGGCTAACTATGGCTACACCTTC
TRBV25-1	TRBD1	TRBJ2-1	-	CASSPPRDSSYNEQFF	TGTGCCAGCAGTCCTCCGAGGGACAGCTCCTACAATGAGCAGTTCTTC
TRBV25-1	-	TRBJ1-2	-	CASSVGYNYGYTF	TGTGCCAGCAGTGTAGGGTACAACTATGGCTACACCTTC
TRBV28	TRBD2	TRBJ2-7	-	CASSSGSSYEQYF	TGTGCCAGCAGCAGCGGGAGTTCCTACGAGCAGTACTTC
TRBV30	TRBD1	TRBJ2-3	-	CAWGTGQGADTQYF	TGTGCCTGGGGGACAGGGCAAGGAGCAGATACGCAGTATTTT
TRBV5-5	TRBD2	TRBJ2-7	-	CASSLASGRDYEQYF	TGTGCCAGCAGCTTGGCTAGCGGGAGGGACTACGAGCAGTACTTC
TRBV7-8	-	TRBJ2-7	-	CASSNRDEGGYEQYF	TGTGCCAGCAGCAACCGGGACGAGGGAGGATACGAGCAGTACTTC
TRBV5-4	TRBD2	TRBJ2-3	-	CASSRAGTSTPDTQYF	TGTGCCAGCAGTCGGGCGGGGACTAGCACCCCAGATACGCAGTATTTT
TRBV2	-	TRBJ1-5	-	CASSESVLYQPQHF	TGTGCCAGCAGTGAATCAGTTCTCTATCAGCCCCAGCATTTT
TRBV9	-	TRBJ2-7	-	CASSAWGTHNEQYF	TGTGCCAGCAGCGCTTGGGGGACCCATAACGAGCAGTACTTC
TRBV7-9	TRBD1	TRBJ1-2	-	CASSSTGGQGYTF	TGTGCCAGCAGTTCCACAGGGGGCCAGGGCTACACCTTC
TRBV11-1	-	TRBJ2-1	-	CASSLGRWSYNEQFF	TGTGCCAGCAGCTTAGGGCGGTGGTCCTACAATGAGCAGTTCTTC
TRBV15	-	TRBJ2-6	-	CATSRIRESGANVLTF	TGTGCCACCAGCAGAATCCGGGAGTCTGGGGCCAACGTCCTGACTTTC
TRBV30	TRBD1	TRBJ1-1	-	CAWSLDRVEAFF	TGTGCCTGGAGCCTCGACAGGGTTGAAGCTTTCTTT
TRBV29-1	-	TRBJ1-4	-	CSVVIGHPGEKLFF	TGCAGCGTAGTTATCGGACATCCCGGGGAAAAACTGTTTTTT
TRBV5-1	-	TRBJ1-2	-	CASSFEPMGYGYTF	TGCGCCAGCAGCTTTGAGCCCATGGGCTATGGCTACACCTTC
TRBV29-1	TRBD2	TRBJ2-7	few	CSVATSDEQYF	TGCAGCGTCGCAACTAGCGACGAGCAGTACTTC
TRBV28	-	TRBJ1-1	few	CASSLDGNTEAFF	TGTGCCAGCAGTTTGGACGGGAACACTGAAGCTTTCTTT
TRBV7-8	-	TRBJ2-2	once	CASSARVDTGELFF	TGTGCCAGCAGCGCTCGGGTGGACACCGGGGAGCTGTTTTTT
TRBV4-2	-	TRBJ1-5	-	CASSQVPGRSNQPQHF	TGTGCCAGCAGCCAAGTTCCCGGTAGAAGCAATCAGCCCCAGCATTTT
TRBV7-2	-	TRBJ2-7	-	CASSLVAGASYEQYF	TGTGCCAGCAGCTTAGTGGCGGGCGCCTCCTACGAGCAGTACTTC
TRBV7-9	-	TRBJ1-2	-	CASSLGHYGYTF	TGTGCCAGCAGCTTAGGACACTATGGCTACACCTTC
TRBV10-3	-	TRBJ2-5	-	CAISRQAQETQYF	TGTGCCATCAGCAGACAGGCCCAAGAGACCCAGTACTTC
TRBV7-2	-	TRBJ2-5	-	CASSLAGGEETQYF	TGTGCCAGCAGCTTAGCAGGGGGTGAGGAGACCCAGTACTTC
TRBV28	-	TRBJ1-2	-	CASRAADPLYGYTF	TGTGCCAGCCGGGCGGCAGACCCACTCTATGGCTACACCTTC
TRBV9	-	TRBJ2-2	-	CASSWDPNTGELFF	TGTGCCAGCAGCTGGGACCCGAACACCGGGGAGCTGTTTTTT
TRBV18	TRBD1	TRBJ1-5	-	CASSPPGTDNQPQHF	TGTGCCAGCTCACCACCCGGGACAGACAATCAGCCCCAGCATTTT
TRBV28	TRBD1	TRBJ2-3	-	CASSWDRPSTDTQYF	TGTGCCAGCAGTTGGGACAGGCCTAGCACAGATACGCAGTATTTT
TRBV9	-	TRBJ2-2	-	CASSVLDSNGELFF	TGTGCCAGCAGCGTGCTAGACAGTAACGGGGAGCTGTTTTTT
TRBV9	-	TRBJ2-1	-	CASSVVGSSTLGEQFF	TGTGCCAGCAGCGTAGTCGGGTCTAGCACACTCGGGGAGCAGTTCTTC
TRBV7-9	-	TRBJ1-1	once	CASSPSGGMNTEAFF	TGTGCCAGCAGCCCCAGCGGGGGTATGAACACTGAAGCTTTCTTT
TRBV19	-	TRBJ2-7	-	CASDRARPHSSYEQYF	TGTGCCAGTGACCGCGCCAGACCTCACAGCTCCTACGAGCAGTACTTC
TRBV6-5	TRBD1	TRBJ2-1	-	CASSRQGTYNEQFF	TGTGCCAGCAGCCGACAGGGAACCTACAATGAGCAGTTCTTC
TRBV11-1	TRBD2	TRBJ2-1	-	CASSSPGTSGSTGYNEQFF	TGTGCCAGCAGCTCCCCCGGGACTAGCGGGAGTACAGGCTACAATGAGCAGTTCTTC
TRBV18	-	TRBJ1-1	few	CASSLTEDTEAFF	TGTGCCAGCTCACTTACTGAGGACACTGAAGCTTTCTTT
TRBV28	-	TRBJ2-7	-	CASKGLGVEQYF	TGTGCCAGTAAGGGGTTAGGAGTCGAGCAGTACTTC
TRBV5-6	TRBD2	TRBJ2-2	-	CASSLYRLAGGFGELFF	TGTGCCAGCAGCTTATACCGACTAGCGGGAGGCTTCGGGGAGCTGTTTTTT
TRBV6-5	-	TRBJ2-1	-	CASSTRDNYNEQFF	TGTGCCAGCAGTACCCGGGACAACTACAATGAGCAGTTCTTC
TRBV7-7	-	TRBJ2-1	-	CASSPDDYSEQFF	TGTGCCAGCAGCCCAGACGACTACAGCGAGCAGTTCTTC
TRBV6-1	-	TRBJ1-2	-	CASLGWDTYYGYTF	TGTGCCAGCCTTGGTTGGGACACATACTATGGCTACACCTTC
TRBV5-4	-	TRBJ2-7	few	CASSRGGKTNEQYF	TGTGCCAGCAGCCGCGGTGGCAAGACCAACGAGCAGTACTTC